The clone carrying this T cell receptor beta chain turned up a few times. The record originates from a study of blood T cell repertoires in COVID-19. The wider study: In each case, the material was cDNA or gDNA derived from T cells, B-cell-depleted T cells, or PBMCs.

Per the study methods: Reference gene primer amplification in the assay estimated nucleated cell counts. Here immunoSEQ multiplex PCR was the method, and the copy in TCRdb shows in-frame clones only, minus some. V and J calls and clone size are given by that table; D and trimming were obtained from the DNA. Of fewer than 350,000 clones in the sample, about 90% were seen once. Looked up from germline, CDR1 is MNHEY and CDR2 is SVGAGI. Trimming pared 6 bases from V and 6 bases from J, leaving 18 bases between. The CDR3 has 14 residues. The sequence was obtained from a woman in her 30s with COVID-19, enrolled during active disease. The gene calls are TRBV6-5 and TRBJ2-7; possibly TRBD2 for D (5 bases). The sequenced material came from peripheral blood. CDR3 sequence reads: CASSHGRTGGEQYF. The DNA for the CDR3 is TGTGCCAGCAGCCACGGTAGGACCGGAGGCGAGCAGTACTTC.